These 10 T cell receptor beta chains were sequenced from one sample in a study of T cell responses to AZD1222 COVID-19 vaccine. Sequencing was performed with immunoSEQ multiplex PCR; in TCRdb, only in-frame clones are kept and a portion is missing. The profile covers about 120,000 clones, with about 92% appearing a single time and more than 4.5% taken by the ten largest. The specimen was peripheral blood, collected 28 days after the second AZD1222 dose. These receptors were collected from an adult who received the AZD1222 COVID-19 vaccine.

The DNA of the CDR3 is TGCGCCAGCACCTATCGGGAGCTCAATGAGCAGTTCTTC. This sequence encodes CASTYRELNEQFF. The chain recombines TRBV10-1 with TRBJ2-1, with D perhaps matching TRBD2 (6 bases). V was clipped by 7 bases and J by 6 bases, with 13 bases between them. Germline V lookup: CDR1 WNHNN, CDR2 SYGVQD (reference sequence). The CDR3 is 13 residues long.

The rearrangement uses TRBV6-5 and TRBJ1-2; 7 nucleotides align to TRBD1. Germline CDR1 is MNHEY and CDR2 is SVGAGI. The CDR3 extends over 15 amino acids. V dropped 6 bases and J dropped 2; count of bases not matched to a gene: 9. The CDR3 nucleotides are TGTGCCAGCAGCCCACAGGGGATGGCCAACTATGGCTACACCTTC. It encodes CASSPQGMANYGYTF.

The chain employs TRBV27 and TRBJ2-7, with D possibly called TRBD1 or TRBD2 (5 bases each). The V and J ends lost 6 bases and 2 bases respectively, with 14 bases between them. The CDR3 contains 14 residues. Germline V lookup: CDR1 MNHEY, CDR2 SMNVEV (reference sequence). The CDR3 DNA reads TGTGCCAGCAGCCCCTCCCAGGGACCCTACGAGCAGTACTTC. It codes for CASSPSQGPYEQYF.

J is TRBJ1-1 and V is TRBV5-1, with D unresolved. CDR1 is SGHRS and CDR2 is YFSETQ in the germline V gene. The CDR3 covers 14 residues. V lost 1 base and J 6 bases, leaving 13 bases between the germline ends. DNA for the CDR3: TGCGCCAGCAGCTTGCTCGATAATGGGGCTGAAGCTTTCTTT. Translation: CASSLLDNGAEAFF. Looking up the rest from reference TRBV5-1 and TRBJ1-1 gives the full variable domain: KAGVTQTPRYLIKTRGQQVTLSCSPISGHRSVSWYQQTPGQGLQFLFEYFSETQRNKGNFPGRFSGRQFSNSRSEMNVSTLELGDSALYLCASSLLDNGAEAFFGQGTRLTVV.

This chain joins TRBV10-3 and TRBJ1-2, with unresolved D. There are 14 residues in the CDR3. CDR1 ENHRY and CDR2 SYGVKD come from the germline V gene. With 2 bases removed from V and 0 bases from J, the gap between germline ends came to 7 bases. CDR3 in amino acids: CAISEGSANYGYTF. The CDR3, as DNA: TGTGCCATCAGTGAGGGATCAGCTAACTATGGCTACACCTTC.

In this sample, this clone turned up once. This chain connects TRBV7-3 to TRBJ1-3; unclear D gene. Germline CDR1 reads SGHTA; CDR2 reads FQGTGA. Trimming shortened V by 0 bases and J by 4 bases, and 4 bases separated the two germline ends. The CDR3 runs to 13 residues. The CDR3 nucleotides read TGTGCCAGCAGCTTAACGACGGGAAACACCATATATTTT. It codes for CASSLTTGNTIYF. Using reference TRBV7-3 and TRBJ1-3 for the parts outside the CDR3, the full variable domain is GAGVSQTPSNKVTEKGKYVELRCDPISGHTALYWYRQSLGQGPEFLIYFQGTGAADDSGLPNDRFFAVRPEGSVSTLKIQRTERGDSAVYLCASSLTTGNTIYFGEGSWLTVV.

The CDR3 here is CASTVDLGTAYGYTF. DNA for the CDR3: TGTGCCAGCACCGTAGACCTAGGGACAGCCTATGGCTACACCTTC. This chain connects TRBV5-5 to TRBJ1-2, with 7 bases fitting TRBD1. The CDR3 is 15 amino acids. Germline lookup yields CDR1 SGHKS and CDR2 YYEKEE (reference sequence). The ends lost 6 bases at V and 4 bases at J; junction bases unmatched: 12.

The J gene is TRBJ1-1, the V gene TRBV7-8; no clear D gene. Per germline, CDR1 SGHVS and CDR2 FQNEAQ. V shed 5 bases and J shed 11 bases, with 12 bases lying between them. The CDR3 sequence is 11 residues long. The CDR3 protein is CASSPGSRAFF. The CDR3 nucleotides read TGTGCCAGCAGCCCCGGATCACGGGCTTTCTTT.

This chain joins TRBV9 and TRBJ2-1; no definite D call. V was clipped by 4 bases and J by 6 bases, with 20 bases between them. Germline V gives CDR1 SGDLS, CDR2 YYNGEE. This CDR3 is built from 16 residues. CDR3 loop: CASSSPTGPWGNEQFF. The CDR3 DNA reads TGTGCCAGCAGCTCGCCGACCGGGCCCTGGGGCAATGAGCAGTTCTTC.

The genes are TRBV6-2 or TRBV6-3 and TRBJ2-7; 8 positions agree with TRBD1. Trimming at V came to 5 bases and at J to 0 bases, leaving 9 bases not matched to a gene. Per the germline V gene, CDR1 is MNHEY and CDR2 is SVGEGT. The CDR3 contains 16 residues. CDR3 in amino acids: CASSPGQVPSSYEQYF. The DNA for the CDR3 is TGTGCCAGCAGTCCGGGACAGGTACCGTCCTCCTACGAGCAGTACTTC.